These T cell receptor beta chains were read from a single sample in a study of cytomegalovirus exposure and HLA in healthy donors. Clones were read by immunoSEQ multiplex PCR, and TCRdb kept only the in-frame ones, dropping some. Of about 140,000 clones listed, about 80% are singletons. The source material was PBMCs. These receptors all come from a female donor in good health and CMV-seronegative. CDR3s include the opening cysteine and the closing phenylalanine or tryptophan. The D gene is left open where the match is weak. Size values are once, few and many counts, or a class for expanded clones, and some rows have none.

v_gene	abundance	d_gene	len	j_gene	CDR3aa	CDR3nt
TRBV9	.	TRBD2	14	TRBJ2-7	CASSRAGIPYEQYF	TGTGCCAGCAGCAGAGCGGGGATCCCCTACGAGCAGTACTTC
TRBV5-1	.	TRBD1	13	TRBJ2-7	CAKPGQESYEQYF	TGCGCCAAGCCGGGACAGGAAAGCTACGAGCAGTACTTC
TRBV7-8	once	.	16	TRBJ2-7	CASSSGDRLGIYEQYF	TGTGCCAGCAGCTCCGGAGACCGTCTTGGAATCTACGAGCAGTACTTC
TRBV2	once	.	15	TRBJ1-6	CASRGAPDSPATLHF	TGTGCCAGCAGAGGGGCCCCGGACAGTCCCGCAACCCTCCACTTT
TRBV6-6	few	.	12	TRBJ1-1	CASRRGSTEAFF	TGTGCCAGTAGGAGGGGTAGCACTGAAGCTTTCTTT
TRBV7-2	.	.	11	TRBJ2-2	CASRWSGELFF	TGTGCCAGCCGGTGGAGCGGGGAGCTGTTTTTT
TRBV19	.	TRBD1	17	TRBJ1-6	CARQPSQGAQSNSPLHF	TGTGCCCGACAACCTTCACAGGGGGCCCAAAGTAATTCACCCCTCCACTTT
TRBV10-3	.	TRBD1	14	TRBJ1-1	CAIRGTGRNTEAFF	TGTGCCATCAGGGGGACAGGGAGGAACACTGAAGCTTTCTTT
TRBV5-8	.	.	13	TRBJ1-2	CASSGGLFYGYTF	TGTGCCAGCAGCGGGGGGTTATTCTATGGCTACACCTTC
TRBV5-1	.	TRBD1	13	TRBJ1-2	CASSLEGAGGYPF	TGCGCCAGCAGCTTGGAGGGGGCGGGTGGCTACCCCTTC